These T cell receptor beta chains were read from a single sample in a study of chemoradiotherapy in HPV16-positive cancers. Profiled with immunoSEQ multiplex PCR; TCRdb holds only in-frame clones, not every one. The sample contains 30,000 to 45,000 clones, around 77% of which appear only once. Sequences were derived from blood, sampled from a patient who underwent chemoradiotherapy. The receptors shown here come from a human donor with HPV-associated anogenital cancer. Each CDR3 is given with its conserved first and last residue. D genes are given only for firm matches. Rows may omit the clone size; those that give it use once, few, many or a size class.

d_call	clone_size	v_call	j_call	cdr3_nt	cdr3_aa
.	.	TRBV30	TRBJ2-3	TGTGCCTGTAACCGCCGAGACAGGCACGCAACGCAGTATTTT	CACNRRDRHATQYF
.	.	TRBV4-3	TRBJ1-2	TGCGCCAGCAGCCAAGATGGTCCTGGGGAGGGCTATGGCTACACCTTC	CASSQDGPGEGYGYTF
TRBD2	.	TRBV7-2	TRBJ2-3	TGTGCCAGCAGCTTAGTAGCGGGGGGGCTGACAGATACGCAGTATTTT	CASSLVAGGLTDTQYF
.	once	TRBV7-9	TRBJ2-3	TGTGCCAGCAGCTTACAAGTCTGGGTCGCAGATACGCAGTATTTT	CASSLQVWVADTQYF
TRBD2	.	TRBV7-8	TRBJ2-1	TGTGCCAGCAGCTTAAGGACTAGCGGGGGGGCCTCTGAGCAGTTCTTC	CASSLRTSGGASEQFF
TRBD2	.	TRBV9	TRBJ2-5	TGTGCCAGCACTAGTAGCGGGGGGGCAGAGACCCAGTACTTC	CASTSSGGAETQYF
.	.	TRBV9	TRBJ2-1	TGTGCCAGCAGCGTTCTGGACAAGAGTCACAATGAGCAGTTCTTC	CASSVLDKSHNEQFF
TRBD1	.	TRBV5-1	TRBJ2-7	TGCGCCAGCAGCACAAGGACAGGGCGGTCCTACGAGCAGTACTTC	CASSTRTGRSYEQYF
TRBD1	.	TRBV18	TRBJ2-2	TGTGCCAGCTCACCGACAGGGGGCACCGGGGAGCTGTTTTTT	CASSPTGGTGELFF
TRBD1	.	TRBV5-1	TRBJ2-7	TGCGCCAGCGGCGACCCGGGACAGGGAACCTACGAGCAGTACTTC	CASGDPGQGTYEQYF
.	.	TRBV6-5	TRBJ1-1	TGTGCCAGCAGTGATTCTCCAGGGGTCACTGAAGCTTTCTTT	CASSDSPGVTEAFF
.	.	TRBV4-3	TRBJ1-2	TGCGCCAGCAGCCAAGTCCCACAGGGAAGGAGCTACACCTTC	CASSQVPQGRSYTF
TRBD2	.	TRBV5-1	TRBJ2-5	TGCGCCAGCAGCACTAGCGGTCAAGAGACCCAGTACTTC	CASSTSGQETQYF
.	.	TRBV12-5	TRBJ2-3	TGTGCTAGTGGTTTGGGAACCAGGGGGACTGGAGATACGCAGTATTTT	CASGLGTRGTGDTQYF
.	.	TRBV12-5	TRBJ2-7	TGTGCTAGTAGCTTAACGGCAGGGGAATCCTACGAGCAGTACTTC	CASSLTAGESYEQYF
TRBD1	.	TRBV27	TRBJ1-1	TGTGCCAGCAGTTTACACAGGGGGCAGAACACTGAAGCTTTCTTT	CASSLHRGQNTEAFF
TRBD2	.	TRBV4-1	TRBJ2-7	TGCGCCAGCAGCCTTTCGACTAGCGGGGGTTCCTACGAGCAGTACTTC	CASSLSTSGGSYEQYF